This paragraph covers one T cell receptor (beta chain) sequence. This clone occurred a few times. Its specific antigen is unknown. Qualities for individual bases were not recorded, and no much larger clone is one base off. These data come from a study of T cell responses to AZD1222 COVID-19 vaccine listed by TCRdb under 2021. About the full investigation: TCR sequencing covered over 230 trial participants: 200 to 220 given two doses of AZD1222 and some 25 given two doses of MenACWY control vaccine. Trial participants were enrolled into age subgroups of 18-55, 56-69 and 70-plus years, which contained about 150, 27 and 61 TCR-sequenced participants, respectively. General conclusions and limits of the study: Conclusions about previously exposed vaccinees are limited because only a handful of AZD1222 recipients were SARS-CoV-2 seropositive at baseline. A significant rise in spike-specific TCR breadth and depth was observed after two AZD1222 doses relative to day 0 and relative to MenACWY recipients. The whole spike protein was spanned by vaccine-associated CD4 TCRs, and dominant responses were seen in regions 160-218 and 743-854. Epitopes outside the regions mutated in the B.1.351 and B.1.1.7 variants were reportedly recognized by nearly half of the unique spike-specific TCRs. Most participants were white British and females outnumbered males, and the authors suggested that clonal diversity may have been underestimated. Because no day 14 peak-response samples were available, the repertoires could be characterized only after the peak T cell response. In the small 56-69-year group, the increase in depth fell short of significance, most likely because of low power.

The sample's time point, from its label and the paper: baseline before first vaccination. Interpreted using the paper, the treatment or condition label stands for: meningococcal conjugate vaccine given as trial control. Samples from vaccinated people were obtained from the UK trials COV001 and COV002, which included a single-blind randomized controlled phase 2/3 trial of AZD1222 (ChAdOx1 nCoV-19) in healthy adults. For TCRbeta chain sequencing, PBMC samples from trial participants were taken at day 0 and at day 28 after the second dose. CDR1 and CDR2, looked up from the germline V gene, are LGHNA and YSLEER. V sheds 4 bases and J sheds 7 bases, leaving 14 bases between their ends. From the cysteine up to the phenylalanine, the CDR3 has a length of 14 residues. The retained sequence is limited to the CDR3, 42 bases, with the frame set at the first base. The CDR3 regions of human TCRbeta chains were analyzed by immunosequencing. The authors' pipeline ran thus. Repertoire TCRs were matched against a reference library of SARS-CoV-2-specific TCRs generated with the MIRA antigen-specificity platform. Breadth meant the fraction of unique TCRs that were SARS-CoV-2-associated, whereas depth meant the fraction of total T cells that were SARS-CoV-2-associated. Using the MIRA data, each spike-specific TCR was assigned both to the spike region to which the TCR was reactive and to a CD4 or CD8 class. Log10-transformed breadth and depth values were compared by one-way ANOVA with Sidak's multiple comparisons tests. The table was pulled from immuneACCESS by TCRdb, which kept in-frame rearrangements only. Such tables lose some clones; where checked, under half of the loss comes from unresolved V genes, and the rest has no known cause. The V and J calls and clone size come from that table; D and trimming were worked out from the DNA. This sample holds nearly 90,000 clones; 70% to 90% were observed only once. The top ten constitute approximately 10% of the sample.

The receptor chain draws on TRBV4-3 and TRBJ1-5; the best D guess is TRBD1, with 5 bases matching. Sample: peripheral blood, taken on day 0 of MenACWY control vaccination. The receptor was isolated from an adult in good health. The DNA reads TGCGCCAGCAGCCCCTCCCAGGGTCGGCAGCCCCAGCATTTT. This gives the protein CASSPSQGRQPQHF.